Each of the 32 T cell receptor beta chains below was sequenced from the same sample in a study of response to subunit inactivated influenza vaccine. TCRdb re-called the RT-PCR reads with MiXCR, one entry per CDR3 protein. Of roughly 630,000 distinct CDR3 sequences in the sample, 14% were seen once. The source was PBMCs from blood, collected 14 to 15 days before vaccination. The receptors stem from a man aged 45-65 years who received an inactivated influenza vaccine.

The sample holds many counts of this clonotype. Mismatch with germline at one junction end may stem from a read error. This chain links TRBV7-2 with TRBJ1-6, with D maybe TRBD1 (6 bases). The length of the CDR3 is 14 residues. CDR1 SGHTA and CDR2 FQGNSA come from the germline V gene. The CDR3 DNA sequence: TGCGCCAGCAGCTTGGGTAGGGGGGGATCACCCCTCCACTTT. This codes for CASSLGRGGSPLHF.

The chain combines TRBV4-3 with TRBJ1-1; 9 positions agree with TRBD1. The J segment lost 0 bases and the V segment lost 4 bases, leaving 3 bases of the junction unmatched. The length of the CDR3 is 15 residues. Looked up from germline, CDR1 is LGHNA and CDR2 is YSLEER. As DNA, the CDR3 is TGCGCCAGCAGCCCAGGGACAGGGTTGAACACTGAAGCTTTCTTT. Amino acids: CASSPGTGLNTEAFF.

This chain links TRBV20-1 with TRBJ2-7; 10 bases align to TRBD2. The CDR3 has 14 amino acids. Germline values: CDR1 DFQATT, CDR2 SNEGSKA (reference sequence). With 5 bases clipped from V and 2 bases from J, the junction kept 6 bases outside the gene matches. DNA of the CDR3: TGCAGTGCTTCTAGCGGGAGTGAGACCTACGAGCAGTACTTC. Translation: CSASSGSETYEQYF.

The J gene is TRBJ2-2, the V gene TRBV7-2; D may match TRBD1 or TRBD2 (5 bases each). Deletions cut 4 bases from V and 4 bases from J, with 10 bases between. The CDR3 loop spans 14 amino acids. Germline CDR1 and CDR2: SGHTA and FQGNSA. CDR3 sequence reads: CASSWGLGTGELFF. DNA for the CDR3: TGTGCCAGCAGCTGGGGGTTGGGCACCGGGGAGCTGTTTTTT.

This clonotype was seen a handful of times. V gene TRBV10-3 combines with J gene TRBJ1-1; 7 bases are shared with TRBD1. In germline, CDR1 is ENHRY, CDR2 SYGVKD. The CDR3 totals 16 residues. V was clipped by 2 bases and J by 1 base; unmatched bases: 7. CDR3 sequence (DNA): TGTGCCATCAGTGAGGGCCCGGGACAGTGGAACACTGAAGCTTTCTTT. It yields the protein CAISEGPGQWNTEAFF.

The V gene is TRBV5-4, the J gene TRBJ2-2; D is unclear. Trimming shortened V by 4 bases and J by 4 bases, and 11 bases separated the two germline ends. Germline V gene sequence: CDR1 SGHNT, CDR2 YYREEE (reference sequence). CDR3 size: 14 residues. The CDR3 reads CASSPASVTGELFF. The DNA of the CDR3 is TGTGCCAGCAGCCCAGCCTCAGTCACCGGGGAGCTGTTTTTT.

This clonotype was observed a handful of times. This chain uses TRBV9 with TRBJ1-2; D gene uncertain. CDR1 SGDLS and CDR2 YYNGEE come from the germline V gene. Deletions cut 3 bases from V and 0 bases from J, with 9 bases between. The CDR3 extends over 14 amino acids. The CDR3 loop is CASSASRSNYGYTF. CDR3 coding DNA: TGTGCCAGCAGCGCCTCCAGGTCTAACTATGGCTACACCTTC.

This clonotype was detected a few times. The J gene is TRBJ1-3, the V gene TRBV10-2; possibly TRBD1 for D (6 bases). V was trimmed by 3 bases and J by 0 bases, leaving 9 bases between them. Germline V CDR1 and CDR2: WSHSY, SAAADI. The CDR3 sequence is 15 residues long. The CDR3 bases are TGCGCCAGCAGTGAACAGGGAAACTCTGGAAACACCATATATTTT. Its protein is CASSEQGNSGNTIYF.

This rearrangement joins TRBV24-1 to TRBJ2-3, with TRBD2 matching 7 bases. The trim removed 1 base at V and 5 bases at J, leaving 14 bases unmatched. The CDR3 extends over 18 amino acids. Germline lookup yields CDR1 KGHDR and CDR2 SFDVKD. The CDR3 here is CATSDFDAGVLRGDTQYF. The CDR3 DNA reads TGTGCCACCAGTGATTTTGATGCGGGGGTTCTCCGAGGAGATACGCAGTATTTT.

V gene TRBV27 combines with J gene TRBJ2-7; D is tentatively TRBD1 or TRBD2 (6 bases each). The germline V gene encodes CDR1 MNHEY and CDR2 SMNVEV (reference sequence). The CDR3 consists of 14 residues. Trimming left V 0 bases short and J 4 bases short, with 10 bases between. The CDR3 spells CASSLSTGGYEQYF. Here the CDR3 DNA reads TGTGCCAGCAGTTTATCGACAGGAGGGTACGAGCAGTACTTC.

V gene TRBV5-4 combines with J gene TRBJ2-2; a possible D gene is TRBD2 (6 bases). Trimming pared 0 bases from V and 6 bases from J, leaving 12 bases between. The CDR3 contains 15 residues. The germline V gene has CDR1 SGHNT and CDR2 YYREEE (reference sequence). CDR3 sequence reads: CASSLVGGEAGELFF. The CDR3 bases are TGTGCCAGCAGCTTGGTCGGAGGGGAGGCCGGGGAGCTGTTTTTT.

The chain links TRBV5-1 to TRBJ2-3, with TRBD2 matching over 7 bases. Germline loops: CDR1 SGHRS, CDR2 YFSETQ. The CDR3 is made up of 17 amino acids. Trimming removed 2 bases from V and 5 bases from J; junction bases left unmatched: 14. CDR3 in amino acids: CASSLQSRSGAGDTQYF. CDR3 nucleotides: TGCGCCAGCAGCTTACAATCTCGGAGCGGGGCGGGAGATACGCAGTATTTT.

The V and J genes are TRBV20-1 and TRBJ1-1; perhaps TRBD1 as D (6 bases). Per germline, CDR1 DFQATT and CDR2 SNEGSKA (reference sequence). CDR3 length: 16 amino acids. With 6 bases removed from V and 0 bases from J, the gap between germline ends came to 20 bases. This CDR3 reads CSAAGQPGRLNTEAFF. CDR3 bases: TGCAGTGCCGCCGGACAGCCTGGACGATTGAACACTGAAGCTTTCTTT.

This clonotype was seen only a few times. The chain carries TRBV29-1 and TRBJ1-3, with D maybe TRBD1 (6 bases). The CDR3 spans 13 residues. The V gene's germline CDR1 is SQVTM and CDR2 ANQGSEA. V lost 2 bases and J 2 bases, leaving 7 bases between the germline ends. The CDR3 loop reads CSVEWGPGNTIYF. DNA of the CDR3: TGCAGCGTTGAATGGGGGCCTGGAAACACCATATATTTT.

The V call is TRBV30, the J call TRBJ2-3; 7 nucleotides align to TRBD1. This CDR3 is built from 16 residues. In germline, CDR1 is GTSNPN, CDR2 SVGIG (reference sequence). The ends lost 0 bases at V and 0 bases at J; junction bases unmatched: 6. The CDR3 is CAWSVTRDSSTDTQYF. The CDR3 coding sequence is TGTGCCTGGAGTGTAACGAGGGACAGTAGCACAGATACGCAGTATTTT.

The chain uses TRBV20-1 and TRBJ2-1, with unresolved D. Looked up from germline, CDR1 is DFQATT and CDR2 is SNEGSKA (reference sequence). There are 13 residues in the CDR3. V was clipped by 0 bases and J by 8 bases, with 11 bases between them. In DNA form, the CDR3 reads TGCAGTGCTAGAGATCCGATGGTCTATGAGCAGTTCTTC. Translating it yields CSARDPMVYEQFF.

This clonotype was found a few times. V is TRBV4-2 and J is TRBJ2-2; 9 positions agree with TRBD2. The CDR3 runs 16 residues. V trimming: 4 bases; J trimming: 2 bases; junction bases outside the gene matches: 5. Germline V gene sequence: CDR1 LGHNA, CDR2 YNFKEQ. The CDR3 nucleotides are TGTGCCAGCAGCCCAGTTAGCGGGAGCAACACCGGGGAGCTGTTTTTT. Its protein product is CASSPVSGSNTGELFF.

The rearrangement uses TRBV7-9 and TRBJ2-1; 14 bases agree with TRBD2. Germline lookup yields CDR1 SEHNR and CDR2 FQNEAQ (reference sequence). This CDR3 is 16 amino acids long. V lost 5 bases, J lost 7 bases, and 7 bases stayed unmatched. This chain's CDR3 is CASSPPGTSGSNEQFF. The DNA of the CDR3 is TGTGCCAGCAGCCCACCCGGGACTAGCGGGAGTAATGAGCAGTTCTTC.

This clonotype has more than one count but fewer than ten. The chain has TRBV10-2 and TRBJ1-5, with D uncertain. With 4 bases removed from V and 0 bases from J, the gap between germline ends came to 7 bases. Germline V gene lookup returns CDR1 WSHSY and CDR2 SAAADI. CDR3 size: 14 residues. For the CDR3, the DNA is TGCGCCAGCAGTGGGGTGACTAGCAATCAGCCCCAGCATTTT. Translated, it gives CASSGVTSNQPQHF.

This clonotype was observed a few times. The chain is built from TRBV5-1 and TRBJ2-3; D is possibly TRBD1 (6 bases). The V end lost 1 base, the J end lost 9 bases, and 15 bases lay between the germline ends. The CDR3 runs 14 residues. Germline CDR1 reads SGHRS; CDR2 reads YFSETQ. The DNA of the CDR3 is TGCGCCAGCAGCTTGTCAGTGAACAGGGACACGCAGTATTTT. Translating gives CASSLSVNRDTQYF.

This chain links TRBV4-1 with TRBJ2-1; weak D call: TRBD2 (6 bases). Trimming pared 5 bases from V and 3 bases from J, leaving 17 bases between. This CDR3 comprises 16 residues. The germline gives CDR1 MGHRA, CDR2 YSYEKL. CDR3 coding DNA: TGCGCCAGCAGCACCCTGGGACTGTTAGACTACAATGAGCAGTTCTTC. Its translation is CASSTLGLLDYNEQFF.

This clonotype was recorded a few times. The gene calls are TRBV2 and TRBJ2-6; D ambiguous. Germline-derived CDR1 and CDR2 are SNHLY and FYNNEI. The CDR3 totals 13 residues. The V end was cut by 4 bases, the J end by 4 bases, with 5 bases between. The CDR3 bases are TGTGCCAGCAGTGTTCGAGGGGCCAACGTCCTGACTTTC. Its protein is CASSVRGANVLTF.

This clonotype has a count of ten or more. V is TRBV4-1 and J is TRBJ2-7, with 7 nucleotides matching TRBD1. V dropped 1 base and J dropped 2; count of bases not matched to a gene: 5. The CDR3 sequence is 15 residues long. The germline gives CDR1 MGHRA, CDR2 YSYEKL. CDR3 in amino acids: CASSQGQGSTYEQYF. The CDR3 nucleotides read TGCGCCAGCAGCCAAGGACAGGGTTCTACCTACGAGCAGTACTTC.

The CDR3 region is CASSLGGHGFGEQYF. CDR3 coding DNA: TGTGCCAGCAGTTTAGGGGGACACGGGTTCGGGGAGCAGTACTTC. This chain uses TRBV27 with TRBJ2-7; D is possibly TRBD1 (6 bases). CDR3 length equals 15 residues. V dropped 2 bases and J dropped 7 bases, with 18 bases sitting between them. From germline, CDR1 is MNHEY and CDR2 SMNVEV (reference sequence).

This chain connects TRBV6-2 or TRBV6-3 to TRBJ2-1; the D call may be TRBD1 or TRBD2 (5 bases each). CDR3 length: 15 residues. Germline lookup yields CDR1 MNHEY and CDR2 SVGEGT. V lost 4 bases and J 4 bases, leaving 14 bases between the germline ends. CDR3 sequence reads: CASSWGEGRYNEQFF. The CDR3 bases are TGTGCCAGCAGTTGGGGCGAGGGCCGGTACAATGAGCAGTTCTTC.

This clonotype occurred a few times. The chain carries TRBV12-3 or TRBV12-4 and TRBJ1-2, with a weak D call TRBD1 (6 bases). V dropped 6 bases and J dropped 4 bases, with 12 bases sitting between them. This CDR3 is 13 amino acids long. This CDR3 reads CASSGQRRYGYTF. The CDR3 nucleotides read TGTGCCAGCAGCGGACAGAGGCGCTATGGCTACACCTTC.

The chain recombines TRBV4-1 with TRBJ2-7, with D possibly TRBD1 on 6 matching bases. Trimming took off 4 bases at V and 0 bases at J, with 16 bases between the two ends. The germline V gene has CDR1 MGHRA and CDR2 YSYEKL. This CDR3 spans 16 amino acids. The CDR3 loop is CASSPSPQGSSYEQYF. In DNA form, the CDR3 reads TGCGCCAGCAGCCCAAGCCCGCAGGGGAGCTCCTACGAGCAGTACTTC.

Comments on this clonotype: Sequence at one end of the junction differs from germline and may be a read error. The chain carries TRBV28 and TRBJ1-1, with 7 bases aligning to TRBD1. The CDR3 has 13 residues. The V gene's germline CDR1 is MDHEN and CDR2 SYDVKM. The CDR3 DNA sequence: TGTGCCAGCAGAGCACAGGGGAACACTGAAGCTCTCTTT. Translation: CASRAQGNTEALF.

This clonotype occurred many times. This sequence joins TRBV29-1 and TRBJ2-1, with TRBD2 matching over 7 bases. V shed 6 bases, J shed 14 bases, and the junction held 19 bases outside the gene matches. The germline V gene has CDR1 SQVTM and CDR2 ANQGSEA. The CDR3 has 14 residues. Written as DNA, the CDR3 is TGCAGCGTACGAAAGGTAACTAGCGAAGGTATGGAGTTCTTC. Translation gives CSVRKVTSEGMEFF.

The CDR3 protein is CASSELGRGGSNTEAFF. For the CDR3, the DNA is TGTGCCAGCAGTGAACTTGGTAGAGGGGGCTCGAACACTGAAGCTTTCTTT. The V and J genes are TRBV6-1 and TRBJ1-1; 7 bases fit TRBD1. There are 17 residues in the CDR3. The germline V gene encodes CDR1 MNHNS and CDR2 SASEGT. J was trimmed by 1 base and V by 2 bases; bases with no gene match: 10.

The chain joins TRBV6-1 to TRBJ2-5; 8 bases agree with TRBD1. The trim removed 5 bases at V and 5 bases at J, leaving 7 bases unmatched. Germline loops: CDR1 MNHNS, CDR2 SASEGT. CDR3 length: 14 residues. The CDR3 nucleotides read TGTGCCAGCAGTAAACAGGGGGGAAAGGAGACCCAGTACTTC. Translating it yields CASSKQGGKETQYF.

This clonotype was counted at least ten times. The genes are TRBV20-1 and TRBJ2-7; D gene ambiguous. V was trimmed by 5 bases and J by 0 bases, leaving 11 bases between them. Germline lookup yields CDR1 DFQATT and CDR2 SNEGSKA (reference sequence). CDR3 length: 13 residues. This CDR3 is CSAQDGLSYEQYF. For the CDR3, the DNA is TGCAGTGCTCAGGACGGGCTCTCCTACGAGCAGTACTTC.